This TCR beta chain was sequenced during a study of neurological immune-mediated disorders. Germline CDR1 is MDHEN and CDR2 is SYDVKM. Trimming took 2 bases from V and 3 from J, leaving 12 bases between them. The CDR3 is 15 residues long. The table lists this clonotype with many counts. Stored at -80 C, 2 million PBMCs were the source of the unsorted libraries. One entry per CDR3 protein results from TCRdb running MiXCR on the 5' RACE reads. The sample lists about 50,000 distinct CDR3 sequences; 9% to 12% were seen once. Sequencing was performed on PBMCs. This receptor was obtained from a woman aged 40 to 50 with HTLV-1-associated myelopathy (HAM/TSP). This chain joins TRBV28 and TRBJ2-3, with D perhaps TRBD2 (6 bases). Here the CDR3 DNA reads TGTGCCAGCAGTTTAATGGGGGGTTCTACAGATACGCAGTATTTT. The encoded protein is CASSLMGGSTDTQYF.